One and the same sample provided the 17 T cell receptor beta chains below, sequenced in a study of tumor-infiltrating lymphocytes in primary liver carcinoma. The researchers produced TCR beta cDNA from about 510 ng total RNA with a constant-region primer. Sequencing libraries for TCR beta derived from three nested multiplex PCR rounds that used slightly modified ARM-PCR. TRBV1-TRBV30 forward primers and a C-beta reverse primer were used in the first two PCR rounds, which each ran for 9 to 10 cycles. TCRdb reanalysed the multiplex PCR reads using MiXCR and keeps one entry per CDR3 protein. The table has almost 200,000 distinct CDR3 sequences, around 60% seen once. Unsorted whole blood yielded blood RNA, and germline DNA was extracted as well. The sample taken for sequencing was peripheral blood. Receptors originate from a woman aged 55-75 years with primary liver carcinoma and hepatitis B virus infection.

This clonotype was counted many times. The chain is built from TRBV5-6 and TRBJ2-2; possibly TRBD2 for D (5 bases). The germline gives CDR1 SGHDT, CDR2 YYEEEE. This CDR3 spans 15 amino acids. The V end lost 3 bases, the J end lost 4 bases, and 13 bases lay between the germline ends. DNA of the CDR3: TGTGCCAGCAGCTCCGGGGATCGGGCCACCGGGGAGCTGTTTTTT. It translates to CASSSGDRATGELFF. Based on the CDR3 plus reference TRBV5-6 and TRBJ2-2, the full variable domain is DAGVTQSPTHLIKTRGQQVTLRCSPKSGHDTVSWYQQALGQGPQFIFQYYEEEERQRGNFPDRFSGHQFPNYSSELNVNALLLGDSALYLCASSSGDRATGELFFGEGSRLTVL.

This clonotype has only a few counts. It may be a read error: a sequence one base away is much more abundant. The chain couples TRBV12-3 or TRBV12-4 to TRBJ2-5, with D unresolved. Trimming shortened V by 2 bases and J by 5 bases, and 6 bases separated the two germline ends. The CDR3 contains 12 residues. The CDR3 reads CASSLNEETQYF. The CDR3 DNA sequence: TGTGCCAGCAGTTTAAATGAGGAGACCCAGTACTTC.

About this clonotype: Likely a read error: the CDR3 ends without its conserved phenylalanine or tryptophan. This chain connects TRBV29-1 to TRBJ1-5, with D unresolved. The germline V gene has CDR1 SQVTM and CDR2 ANQGSEA. The CDR3 length is 12 residues. V shed 6 bases and J shed 8 bases, with 14 bases lying between them. The CDR3 DNA reads as TGCAGCGTGGGTAGCGCACCGGAGCCCCAGCATTGT. Its protein product is CSVGSAPEPQHC.

The chain is built from TRBV13 and TRBJ2-3, with TRBD1 identical over 7 bases. V shed 5 bases, J shed 2 bases, and the junction held 10 bases outside the gene matches. Per the germline V gene, CDR1 is PRHDT and CDR2 is FYEKMQ (reference sequence). The CDR3 is made up of 16 amino acids. In DNA, the CDR3 is TGTGCCAGCAGCCCCCTACCGGGACAGATCACAGATACGCAGTATTTT. Its translation is CASSPLPGQITDTQYF. The entire variable domain, with the rest obtained from reference TRBV13 and TRBJ2-3, is as follows: AAGVIQSPRHLIKEKRETATLKCYPIPRHDTVYWYQQGPGQDPQFLISFYEKMQSDKGSIPDRFSAQQFSDYHSELNMSSLELGDSALYFCASSPLPGQITDTQYFGPGTRLTVL.

This chain uses TRBV4-2 with TRBJ2-3, with 11 bases that match TRBD2. This CDR3 has 16 residues. Per germline, CDR1 LGHNA and CDR2 YNFKEQ. V was clipped by 5 bases and J by 6 bases; unmatched bases: 10. The CDR3 nucleotides are TGTGCCAGCAGCGACTTAGCGGGAGGGCCTGCGGATACGCAGTATTTT. Its translation is CASSDLAGGPADTQYF.

Note on this clonotype: Its ends do not fully match the called genes, so a read error is possible. The chain carries TRBV6-6 and TRBJ2-7; possibly TRBD1 for D (6 bases). Germline loops: CDR1 MNHNY, CDR2 SVGAGI (reference sequence). The CDR3 length is 15 residues. The CDR3 region is CAISYSGTWGSEQYF. The CDR3 nucleotides are TGTGCCATCAGTTACTCTGGGACATGGGGCTCCGAGCAGTACTTC.

This clonotype has a handful of counts. CDR3 nucleotide sequence: TGCGCCAGCAGCGTCCCAGCGGGAGGCGGCACAGATACGCAGTATTTT. It codes for CASSVPAGGGTDTQYF. This chain uses TRBV5-1 with TRBJ2-3; TRBD2 matches 9 bases. The V gene end was trimmed by 4 bases and the J gene end by 1 base; junction bases not matched to a gene: 7. Germline V gives CDR1 SGHRS, CDR2 YFSETQ. The CDR3 consists of 16 residues.

Details on this clonotype: This may come from a read error, since a much larger clone is one base off. The rearrangement joins TRBV5-4 to TRBJ2-1; D is uncertain. The V gene's germline CDR1 is SGHNT and CDR2 YYREEE (reference sequence). V was clipped by 4 bases and J by 3 bases, with 8 bases between them. The CDR3 is made up of 13 amino acids. The CDR3 spells CASSLTDYNEQFF. As DNA, the CDR3 is TGTGCCAGCAGCCTTACAGACTACAATGAGCAGTTCTTC.

V is TRBV10-3 and J is TRBJ1-6, with 7 positions matching TRBD1. CDR1 is ENHRY and CDR2 is SYGVKD in the germline V gene. V lost 6 bases and J lost 7; bases outside the gene matches: 6. The CDR3 is 14 amino acids. The CDR3 here is CAIRSDRRNSPLHF. CDR3 DNA sequence: TGTGCCATCAGGTCGGACAGGCGCAATTCACCCCTCCACTTT.

A few counts support this clonotype. This chain uses TRBV5-1 with TRBJ2-1; no definite D call. Between the trimmed V and J ends, which lost 3 bases and 5 bases, there was a span of 12 bases. This CDR3 region has 14 residues. Germline values: CDR1 SGHRS, CDR2 YFSETQ. The CDR3 DNA reads as TGCGCCAGCAGCTCCCTGAGACTGCACAATGAGCAGTTCTTC. It is translated as CASSSLRLHNEQFF.

This clonotype appeared a few times. The J gene is TRBJ2-2, the V gene TRBV25-1; D unresolved. The CDR3 sequence is 13 residues long. V lost 8 bases, J lost 1 base, and 8 bases lay in between. CDR1 and CDR2 (germline): MGHDK, SYGVNS. CDR3: CASRRQNTGELFF. The CDR3 DNA follows: TGTGCCAGCCGGCGACAGAACACCGGGGAGCTGTTTTTT.

V gene TRBV28 combines with J gene TRBJ2-3, with 8 bases identical to TRBD1. Germline loops: CDR1 MDHEN, CDR2 SYDVKM. Trimming cost V 7 bases and J 1 base; bases outside gene matches: 13. This CDR3 comprises 17 residues. CDR3 residues: CASTSPGAGQGTDTQYF. Here the CDR3 DNA reads TGTGCCAGCACCTCCCCGGGCGCGGGACAGGGCACAGATACGCAGTATTTT.

A few counts support this clonotype. This sequence may be a read error, since a much larger clone differs from it by one base. This chain joins TRBV6-1 and TRBJ2-1; no reliable D call. The germline CDR1 and CDR2 sequences are MNHNS and SASEGT. This CDR3 has 15 residues. The CDR3 nucleotides read TGTACCAGCAGTGAATACACCAGCTCCTACAATGAGCAGTTCTTC. This encodes CTSSEYTSSYNEQFF.

As to this clonotype: The germline gene is not matched at one end of the junction; a read error may be the cause. The V gene is TRBV11-2, the J gene TRBJ2-2; TRBD2 aligns across 10 bases. The germline V gene encodes CDR1 SGHAT and CDR2 FQNNGV. CDR3 length: 15 residues. CDR3 sequence reads: CASRRRTSGTGELFF. DNA of the CDR3: TGTGCCAGCAGACGCAGGACTAGCGGAACCGGGGAGTTGTTTTTT.

This clonotype was recorded a few times. The conserved closing phenylalanine or tryptophan is absent in this CDR3, likely reflecting a read error. The chain has TRBV12-3 or TRBV12-4 and TRBJ2-3, with 8 nucleotides matching TRBD2. Trimming cost V 1 base and J 6 bases; bases outside gene matches: 3. CDR3 length: 14 amino acids. The CDR3, as DNA: TGTGCCAGCAGTTTAGGAGCGGGAGAGGATACGCAGTATTCT. This gives the protein CASSLGAGEDTQYS.

The rearrangement links TRBV28 to TRBJ2-2; 14 nucleotides match TRBD2. V lost 3 bases and J lost 5; bases outside the gene matches: 8. Germline V lookup: CDR1 MDHEN, CDR2 SYDVKM. CDR3 length equals 18 residues. CDR3 DNA sequence: TGTGCCAGCAGTTTGCCAGGGACTAGCGGGAGTTGGACCGGGGAGCTGTTTTTT. It codes for CASSLPGTSGSWTGELFF.

This clonotype occurred many times. The chain uses TRBV6-5 and TRBJ1-2; 8 bases agree with TRBD1. V was clipped by 0 bases and J by 7 bases; unmatched bases: 7. The germline gives CDR1 MNHEY, CDR2 SVGAGI. This CDR3 is built from 15 residues. This CDR3 reads CASSYSGRGRGGYTF. CDR3 in DNA: TGTGCCAGCAGTTACTCGGGCAGGGGGCGCGGTGGCTACACCTTC.